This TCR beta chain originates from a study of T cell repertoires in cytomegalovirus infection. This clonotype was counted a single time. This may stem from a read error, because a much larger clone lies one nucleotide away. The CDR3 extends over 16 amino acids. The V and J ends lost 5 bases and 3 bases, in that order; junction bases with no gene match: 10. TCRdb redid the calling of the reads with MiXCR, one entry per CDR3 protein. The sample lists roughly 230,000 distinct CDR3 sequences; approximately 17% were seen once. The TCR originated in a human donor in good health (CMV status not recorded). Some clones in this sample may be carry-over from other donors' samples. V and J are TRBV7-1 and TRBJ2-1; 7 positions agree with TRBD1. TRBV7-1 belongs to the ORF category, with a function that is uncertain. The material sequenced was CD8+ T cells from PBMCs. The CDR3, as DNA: TGTGCCAGCAGCCCCCCGGCCAGGGGGTTCTACAATGAGCAGTTCTTC. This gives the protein CASSPPARGFYNEQFF.